The clone carrying this T cell receptor (beta chain) was observed many times. Its antigen is unknown. This entry comes from a study of T cell repertoires in cytomegalovirus infection. The ends lost 1 base at V and 8 bases at J; junction bases unmatched: 1. Germline V CDR1 and CDR2: SGHVS, FQNEAQ. The CDR3 contains 13 residues. Study-level results: CMV-specific TCR beta clonotypes restricted by HLA-C dominated the ex vivo response.

TCRdb re-called the reads through MiXCR, storing one row per CDR3 protein. The sample includes about half a million distinct CDR3 sequences, roughly 42% of them seen just once. The material was cultured PBMCs, obtained from culture after CMV antigen stimulation. This TCR came from a human donor in good health (CMV status not recorded). Some clones in this sample may be carry-over from other donors' samples. The chain carries TRBV7-8 and TRBJ1-2; 10 nucleotides agree with TRBD1. The DNA of the CDR3 is TGTGCCAGCAGCTTAGGGACAGGGGGAGGCTACACCTTC. Protein: CASSLGTGGGYTF.